What follows are 8 T cell receptor beta chains derived from one specimen sequenced in a study of cytomegalovirus exposure and HLA in healthy donors. The protocol was immunoSEQ multiplex PCR, while the TCRdb copy is restricted to in-frame clones and leaves out a portion. In the table there are 65,000 to 75,000 clones, 96% of which are singletons. Sequenced: PBMCs. The receptors shown here come from a woman aged 18-29 years in good health and CMV-seropositive.

This clone has just one count. The genes are TRBV25-1 and TRBJ2-2, with D uncertain. This CDR3 has 16 amino acids. Trimming shortened V by 4 bases and J by 0 bases, and 12 bases separated the two germline ends. Germline V gene lookup returns CDR1 MGHDK and CDR2 SYGVNS. In DNA, the CDR3 is TGTGCCAGCAGTGGATGGGCCGTTCCGAACACCGGGGAGCTGTTTTTT. Translation: CASSGWAVPNTGELFF. Full variable domain (outside the CDR3, taken from reference TRBV25-1 and TRBJ2-2): EADIYQTPRYLVIGTGKKITLECSQTMGHDKMYWYQQDPGMELHLIHYSYGVNSTEKGDLSSESTVSRIRTEHFPLTLESARPSHTSQYLCASSGWAVPNTGELFFGEGSRLTVL.

The chain is built from TRBV28 and TRBJ1-5; 12 bases line up with TRBD1. The ends lost 5 bases at V and 5 bases at J; junction bases unmatched: 19. Germline V gene sequence: CDR1 MDHEN, CDR2 SYDVKM. The CDR3 consists of 20 residues. The CDR3 sequence is CASSTPGQGAGMDPYQPQHF. For the CDR3, the DNA is TGTGCCAGCAGTACTCCGGGACAGGGGGCCGGAATGGACCCCTATCAGCCCCAGCATTTT.

The V call is TRBV7-2, the J call TRBJ2-6; 8 nucleotides align to TRBD1. Trimming took 4 bases from V and 3 from J; bases not matched to a gene: 8. The CDR3 spans 17 residues. CDR1 SGHTA and CDR2 FQGNSA come from the germline V gene. The DNA for the CDR3 is TGTGCCAGCAGCTCCCAGCCAGGGGGCCTTGGGGCCAACGTCCTGACTTTC. Translation gives CASSSQPGGLGANVLTF.

The chain employs TRBV6-6 and TRBJ2-1; TRBD2 is a possible D gene (6 bases). Trimming shortened V by 6 bases and J by 8 bases, and 17 bases separated the two germline ends. CDR1 is MNHNY and CDR2 is SVGAGI in the germline V gene (reference sequence). The CDR3 spans 14 residues. CDR3 sequence: CASSLGTRVDEQFF. DNA of the CDR3: TGTGCCAGCAGCCTCGGGACTCGAGTCGATGAGCAGTTCTTC.

This clone occurred once. This chain uses TRBV9 with TRBJ2-3; 12 nucleotides match TRBD2. After removal of 3 bases from V and 4 bases from J, the junction contained 3 bases not matched to a gene. There are 15 residues in the CDR3. Germline CDR1 and CDR2: SGDLS and YYNGEE. The CDR3: CASSDGTSGPDTQYF. CDR3 nucleotides: TGTGCCAGCAGCGATGGGACTAGCGGGCCAGATACGCAGTATTTT.

J is TRBJ2-5 and V is TRBV4-2; the match to TRBD2 covers 15 bases. Per germline, CDR1 LGHNA and CDR2 YNFKEQ. This CDR3 contains 16 residues. Trimming took 4 bases from V and 6 from J; bases not matched to a gene: 6. As DNA, the CDR3 is TGTGCCAGCAGCCCGTGGACTAGCGGGAGGGCAAAGACCCAGTACTTC. Translating it yields CASSPWTSGRAKTQYF.

The chain links TRBV7-2 to TRBJ1-6, with 9 nucleotides matching TRBD1. The germline V gene has CDR1 SGHTA and CDR2 FQGNSA. Germline trimming cut 5 bases from V and 10 bases from J; bases unmatched to any gene: 6. CDR3 size: 14 residues. CDR3 amino acids: CASSTGTGRSPLHF. Here the CDR3 DNA reads TGTGCCAGCAGCACAGGGACAGGGCGGTCACCCCTCCACTTT. Full variable domain (missing parts from reference TRBV7-2 and TRBJ1-6): GAGVSQSPSNKVTEKGKDVELRCDPISGHTALYWYRQSLGQGLEFLIYFQGNSAPDKSGLPSDRFSAERTGGSVSTLTIQRTQQEDSAVYLCASSTGTGRSPLHFGNGTRLTVT.

The V and J genes are TRBV6-5 and TRBJ2-1; TRBD1 aligns across 8 bases. The CDR3 length is 15 residues. The V and J ends lost 5 bases and 5 bases, in that order; junction bases with no gene match: 8. Germline lookup yields CDR1 MNHEY and CDR2 SVGAGI. CDR3 residues: CASSTGTGWDNEQFF. Here the CDR3 DNA reads TGTGCCAGCAGTACCGGGACAGGCTGGGACAATGAGCAGTTCTTC.